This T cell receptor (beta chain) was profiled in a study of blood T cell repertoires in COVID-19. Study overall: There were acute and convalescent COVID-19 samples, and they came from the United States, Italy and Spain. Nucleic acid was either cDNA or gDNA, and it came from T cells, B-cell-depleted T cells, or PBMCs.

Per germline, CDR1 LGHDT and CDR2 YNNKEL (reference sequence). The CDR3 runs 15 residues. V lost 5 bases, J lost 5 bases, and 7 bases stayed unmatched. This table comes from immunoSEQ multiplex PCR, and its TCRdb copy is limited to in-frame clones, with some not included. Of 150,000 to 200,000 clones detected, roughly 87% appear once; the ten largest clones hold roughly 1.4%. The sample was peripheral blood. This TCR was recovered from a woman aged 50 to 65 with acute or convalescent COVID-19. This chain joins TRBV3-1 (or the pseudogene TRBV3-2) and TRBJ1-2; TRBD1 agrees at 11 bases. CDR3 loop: CASSSGTGGLYGYTF. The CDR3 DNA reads TGTGCCAGCAGCTCCGGGACAGGGGGTTTATATGGCTACACCTTC.